Below are 16 T cell receptor beta chains sequenced from a single sample in a study of a mutant IDH1 vaccine in newly diagnosed glioma. Time point in this sample: week 11, during vaccination. With topical imiquimod, each dose of the vaccine consisted of 300 ug of mutant IDH1 20-mer peptide. Clones were read by immunoSEQ multiplex PCR, and TCRdb kept only the in-frame ones, dropping some. The repertoire has about 21,000 clones, around 92% of them found once; the top ten carry around 5.7%. These receptors are not linked to any known antigen. The sequenced sample was PBMCs, obtained from a glioma patient whose treatment included an IDH1 peptide vaccine. The receptors shown here come from a woman between 40 and 55 years old with glioma.

The chain is built from TRBV6-1 and TRBJ1-2; 8 bases align to TRBD1. Trimming removed 3 bases from V and 0 bases from J; junction bases left unmatched: 6. CDR1 is MNHNS and CDR2 is SASEGT in the germline V gene. The CDR3 has 16 amino acids. In nucleotides, the CDR3 is TGTGCCAGCAGTGACGGGACAGGATTAGCTAACTATGGCTACACCTTC. It encodes CASSDGTGLANYGYTF.

The chain combines TRBV4-3 with TRBJ1-1, with D possibly being TRBD1 (5 bases). V gave up 3 bases and J gave up 1 base, with 9 bases separating them. CDR3 length: 14 amino acids. Germline V gene lookup returns CDR1 LGHNA and CDR2 YSLEER. The CDR3: CASSQLGANTEAFF. In nucleotides, the CDR3 is TGCGCCAGCAGCCAGTTAGGGGCGAACACTGAAGCTTTCTTT.

The chain links TRBV5-1 to TRBJ1-1; TRBD1 might be the D (6 bases). V lost 6 bases, J lost 0 bases, and 9 bases lay in between. Per germline, CDR1 SGHRS and CDR2 YFSETQ. This CDR3 region has 13 residues. The CDR3 loop is CASIGQLNTEAFF. In DNA, the CDR3 is TGCGCCAGCATCGGACAGCTGAACACTGAAGCTTTCTTT. The complete variable domain, with remaining parts taken from reference TRBV5-1 and TRBJ1-1, reads KAGVTQTPRYLIKTRGQQVTLSCSPISGHRSVSWYQQTPGQGLQFLFEYFSETQRNKGNFPGRFSGRQFSNSRSEMNVSTLELGDSALYLCASIGQLNTEAFFGQGTRLTVV.

The chain links TRBV4-1 to TRBJ2-6; D is ambiguous. This CDR3 has 15 residues. Germline V gene lookup returns CDR1 MGHRA and CDR2 YSYEKL. V gave up 2 bases and J gave up 4 bases, with 9 bases separating them. CDR3 bases: TGCGCCAGCAGCCAATTTAAGGGCGGGGCCAACGTCCTGACTTTC. This gives the protein CASSQFKGGANVLTF.

CDR3 DNA: TGTGCCAGCAGCTTCCGCGGACAGGCAACTAATGAAAAACTGTTTTTT. Residues: CASSFRGQATNEKLFF. The gene calls are TRBV5-8 and TRBJ1-4, with 7 bases fitting TRBD1. The germline V gene has CDR1 SGHTS and CDR2 YDEGEE. This CDR3 contains 16 residues. V lost 2 bases, J lost 0 bases, and 4 bases stayed unmatched.

The CDR3 region is CASRGTLSYEQYF. For the CDR3, the DNA is TGTGCCAGTAGAGGGACACTCTCCTACGAGCAGTACTTC. V usage is TRBV19 and J usage is TRBJ2-7; a possible D gene is TRBD1 (6 bases). CDR1 is LNHDA and CDR2 is SQIVND in the germline V gene (reference sequence). The ends were cut back, 6 bases at V and 0 bases at J, with 9 bases in the middle. This CDR3 contains 13 residues.

The rearrangement links TRBV11-2 to TRBJ1-2, with D perhaps matching TRBD1 (6 bases). Trimming removed 6 bases at V and 4 bases at J, with 15 bases between. The length of the CDR3 is 14 residues. CDR1 and CDR2 from the germline V gene are SGHAT and FQNNGV. The CDR3 bases are TGTGCCAGCAGTCCAACGACAGGTGGCTATGGCTACACCTTC. Protein: CASSPTTGGYGYTF.

This clone turned up a few times. As DNA, the CDR3 is TGCGCCAGCAGCCAAGAAGAGGGAAGGGCGTACACTGAAGCTTTCTTT. As protein: CASSQEEGRAYTEAFF. The chain recombines TRBV4-1 with TRBJ1-1; D gene unclear. The CDR3 loop spans 16 amino acids. The germline CDR1 and CDR2 sequences are MGHRA and YSYEKL. Trimming removed 0 bases at V and 3 bases at J, with 14 bases between.

The chain carries TRBV6-1 and TRBJ1-1; tentatively, D is TRBD1 (6 bases). Germline-derived CDR1 and CDR2 are MNHNS and SASEGT. The CDR3 is made up of 13 amino acids. V dropped 5 bases and J dropped 8 bases, with 15 bases sitting between them. This chain's CDR3 is CASSKRTVLEAFF. For the CDR3, the DNA is TGTGCCAGCAGTAAAAGGACAGTTCTAGAAGCTTTCTTT.

The chain joins TRBV30 to TRBJ2-5, with D unclear. Germline V CDR1 and CDR2: GTSNPN, SVGIG (reference sequence). The CDR3 has 12 residues. Trimming took 4 bases from V and 1 from J, leaving 7 bases between them. CDR3: CAWTKVQETQYF. CDR3 in DNA: TGTGCCTGGACTAAGGTCCAAGAGACCCAGTACTTC.

The rearrangement links TRBV19 to TRBJ1-5; no definite D call. Trimming removed 3 bases at V and 5 bases at J, with 5 bases between. The CDR3 is 12 amino acids. Germline CDR1 LNHDA, CDR2 SQIVND (reference sequence). The CDR3 region is CASSMSDQPQHF. The CDR3 DNA is TGTGCCAGTAGTATGAGCGATCAGCCCCAGCATTTT. The variable domain in full, completed from reference TRBV19 and TRBJ1-5, reads DGGITQSPKYLFRKEGQNVTLSCEQNLNHDAMYWYRQDPGQGLRLIYYSQIVNDFQKGDIAEGYSVSREKKESFPLTVTSAQKNPTAFYLCASSMSDQPQHFGDGTRLSIL.

V gene TRBV18 combines with J gene TRBJ2-1; 13 positions match TRBD2. Germline V CDR1 and CDR2: KGHSH, LQKENI. This CDR3 is built from 15 residues. V shed 6 bases, J shed 7 bases, and the junction held 6 bases outside the gene matches. CDR3: CASSPTSGRSNEQFF. For the CDR3, the DNA is TGTGCCAGCTCCCCGACTAGCGGGAGGTCTAATGAGCAGTTCTTC.

The chain combines TRBV7-2 with TRBJ1-2, with 8 bases aligning to TRBD1. This CDR3 comprises 16 residues. The trim removed 5 bases at V and 4 bases at J, leaving 12 bases unmatched. From germline, CDR1 is SGHTA and CDR2 FQGNSA. The CDR3 sequence: CASSRAMTGTGYGYTF. CDR3 DNA: TGTGCCAGCAGCCGCGCGATGACCGGGACAGGCTATGGCTACACCTTC. The full variable domain, completed using reference TRBV7-2 and TRBJ1-2, is GAGVSQSPSNKVTEKGKDVELRCDPISGHTALYWYRQSLGQGLEFLIYFQGNSAPDKSGLPSDRFSAERTGGSVSTLTIQRTQQEDSAVYLCASSRAMTGTGYGYTFGSGTRLTVV.

The CDR3 region is CASSHTYTSGVTKNIQYF. CDR3 coding DNA: TGCGCCAGCAGCCATACTTACACTAGCGGGGTCACCAAAAACATTCAGTACTTC. The V gene is TRBV4-3, the J gene TRBJ2-4; 10 nucleotides line up with TRBD2. This CDR3 spans 18 amino acids. Germline CDR1 reads LGHNA; CDR2 reads YSLEER. The V and J ends lost 3 bases and 2 bases, in that order; junction bases with no gene match: 10.

The chain links TRBV10-3 to TRBJ2-5; D not certain. CDR3 length: 12 residues. The V end lost 1 base, the J end lost 5 bases, and 5 bases lay between the germline ends. The germline V gene has CDR1 ENHRY and CDR2 SYGVKD. The CDR3 bases are TGTGCCATCAGTGAGTTCCTTGAGACCCAGTACTTC. Its protein is CAISEFLETQYF.

CDR3 DNA: TGCGCCAGCAGCCAAGGGAGGCGCTCTGTCCTCGATGAGCAGTTCTTC. Amino acid sequence: CASSQGRRSVLDEQFF. This rearrangement joins TRBV4-3 to TRBJ2-1; D perhaps matches TRBD2 (5 bases). The CDR3 sequence is 16 residues long. The germline CDR1 and CDR2 sequences are LGHNA and YSLEER. V was shortened by 1 base and J by 8 bases, with 18 bases between the two germline ends.